The following is a TCR beta chain sequence with its context. This entry belongs to a study of T cell changes during pregnancy in multiple sclerosis. The table came from immunoSEQ multiplex PCR; TCRdb's copy has only in-frame clones and leaves some out. In the table there are around 65,000 clones, around 90% of which are singletons. The V end was cut by 4 bases, the J end by 3 bases, with 18 bases between. Germline CDR1 is MGHDK and CDR2 is SYGVNS. CDR3 length: 16 amino acids. Sequencing was performed on peripheral blood, taken in the first trimester of pregnancy. V usage is TRBV25-1 and J usage is TRBJ1-2; D possibly corresponds to TRBD1 (6 bases). This receptor was obtained from a female donor in good health, enrolled as a control in a pregnancy study. DNA for the CDR3: TGTGCCAGCAGTGGACGACAGGATTTAACCTACTATGGCTACACCTTC. Its translation: CASSGRQDLTYYGYTF.